The rows below give T cell receptor beta chains drawn from one sample of a study of human thymus T cells. Only in-frame clones appear in the TCRdb table, and some are missing; sequencing was by immunoSEQ multiplex PCR. The sample has tens of thousands of clones, roughly 94% seen once. Sequences were obtained from thymus tissue. Receptors were obtained from a girl under three years old with a congenital heart defect but otherwise immunologically healthy. The CDR3 runs from the conserved cysteine through the conserved F or W. A D gene is named only where the DNA matches it firmly. Rows give clone size only sometimes, using once, few, many, or a class for an expanded clone.

D	V	J	size	CDR3	DNA
-	TRBV15	TRBJ2-7	once	CATSRALTGASSYEQYF	TGTGCCACCAGCAGAGCACTAACAGGCGCTAGCTCCTACGAGCAGTACTTC
-	TRBV7-6	TRBJ2-3	-	CASSLGRQVPHTDTQYF	TGTGCCAGCAGCTTAGGCCGACAGGTACCCCACACAGATACGCAGTATTTT
-	TRBV4-1	TRBJ1-3	-	CASSQDRRALSSGNTIYF	TGCGCCAGCAGCCAAGATCGACGTGCGCTGAGCTCTGGAAACACCATATATTTT
TRBD1	TRBV12-5	TRBJ1-2	-	CASGFKLDRADYGYTF	TGTGCTAGTGGTTTCAAACTGGACAGGGCGGACTATGGCTACACCTTC
TRBD1	TRBV14	TRBJ1-4	-	CASSQADRGDEKLFF	TGTGCCAGCAGCCAAGCGGACAGGGGAGACGAAAAACTGTTTTTT
-	TRBV5-4	TRBJ1-1	-	CASSSNPGTGTEAFF	TGTGCCAGCAGCTCCAACCCCGGGACGGGGACTGAAGCTTTCTTT
-	TRBV28	TRBJ1-5	-	CASTAGFNNQPQHF	TGTGCCAGCACCGCAGGTTTCAACAATCAGCCCCAGCATTTT
TRBD1	TRBV6-5	TRBJ1-2	-	CASSYRSRGRNYGYTF	TGTGCCAGCAGTTATCGGTCCAGGGGGCGGAACTATGGCTACACCTTC
TRBD2	TRBV14	TRBJ2-7	-	CASSQEGPRGIPYEQYF	TGTGCCAGCAGCCAAGAGGGCCCGCGGGGGATTCCCTACGAGCAGTACTTC
-	TRBV5-8	TRBJ2-3	-	CASSSGPEETDTQYF	TGTGCCAGCAGCTCCGGACCTGAGGAGACAGATACGCAGTATTTT
-	TRBV25-1	TRBJ1-2	-	CASSVRVGSGISGYTF	TGTGCCAGCAGTGTTAGGGTCGGCAGTGGTATATCGGGCTACACCTTC
TRBD1	TRBV19	TRBJ2-1	-	CASSVGQGYNEQFF	TGTGCCAGTAGTGTCGGACAGGGCTACAATGAGCAGTTCTTC